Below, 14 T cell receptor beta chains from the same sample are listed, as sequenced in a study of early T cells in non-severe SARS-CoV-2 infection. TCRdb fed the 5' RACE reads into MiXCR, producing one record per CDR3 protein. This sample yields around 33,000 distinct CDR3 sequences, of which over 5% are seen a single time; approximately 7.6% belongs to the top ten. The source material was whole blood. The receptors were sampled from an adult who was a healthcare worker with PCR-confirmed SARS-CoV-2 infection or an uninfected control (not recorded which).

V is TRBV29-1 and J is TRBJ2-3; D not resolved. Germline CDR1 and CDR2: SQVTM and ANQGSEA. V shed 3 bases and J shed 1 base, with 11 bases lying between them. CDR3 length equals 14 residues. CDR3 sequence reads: CSVDGLSGTDTQYF. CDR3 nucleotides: TGCAGCGTTGATGGCTTATCAGGCACAGATACGCAGTATTTT.

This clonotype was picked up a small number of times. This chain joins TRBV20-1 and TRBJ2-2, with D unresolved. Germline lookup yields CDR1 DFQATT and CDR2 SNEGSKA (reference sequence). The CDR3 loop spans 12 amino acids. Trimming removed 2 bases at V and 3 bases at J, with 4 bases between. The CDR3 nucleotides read TGCAGTGCTAGACCCTACACCGGGGAGCTGTTTTTT. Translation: CSARPYTGELFF.

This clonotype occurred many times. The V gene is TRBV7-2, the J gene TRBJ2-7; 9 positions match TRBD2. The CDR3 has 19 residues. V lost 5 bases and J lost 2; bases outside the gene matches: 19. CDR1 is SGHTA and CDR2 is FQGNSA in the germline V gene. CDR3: CASSRQRGLSSGVTYEQYF. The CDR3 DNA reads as TGTGCCAGCAGCCGCCAACGTGGATTGTCTAGCGGGGTAACCTACGAGCAGTACTTC.

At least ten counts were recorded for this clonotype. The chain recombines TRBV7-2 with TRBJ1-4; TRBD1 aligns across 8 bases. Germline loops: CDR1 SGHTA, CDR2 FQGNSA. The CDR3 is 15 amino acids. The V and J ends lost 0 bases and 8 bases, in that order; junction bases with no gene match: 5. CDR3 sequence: CASSLARGLWEKLFF. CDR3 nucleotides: TGTGCCAGCAGCTTAGCCAGGGGGCTATGGGAAAAACTGTTTTTT.

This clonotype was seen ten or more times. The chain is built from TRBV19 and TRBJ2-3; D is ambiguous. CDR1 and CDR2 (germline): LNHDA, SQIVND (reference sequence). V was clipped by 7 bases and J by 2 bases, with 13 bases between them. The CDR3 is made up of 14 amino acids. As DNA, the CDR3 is TGTGCCAGTAATGGGCGGATTTACACAGATACGCAGTATTTT. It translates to CASNGRIYTDTQYF.

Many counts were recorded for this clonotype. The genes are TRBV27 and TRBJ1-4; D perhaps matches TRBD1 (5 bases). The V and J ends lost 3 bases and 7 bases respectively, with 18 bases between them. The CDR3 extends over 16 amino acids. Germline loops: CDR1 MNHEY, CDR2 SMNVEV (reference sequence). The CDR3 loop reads CASSFRHGTRTEKLFF. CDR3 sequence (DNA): TGTGCCAGCAGTTTTCGTCACGGGACGCGAACTGAAAAACTGTTTTTT.

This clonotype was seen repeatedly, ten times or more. The CDR3 reads CALGLAGGSSYNEQFF. The CDR3 nucleotides are TGTGCCCTAGGGCTAGCGGGGGGTAGCTCCTACAATGAGCAGTTCTTC. The genes are TRBV11-2 and TRBJ2-1, with TRBD2 identical over 11 bases. The CDR3 totals 16 residues. Germline V gene lookup returns CDR1 SGHAT and CDR2 FQNNGV. Trimming cost V 11 bases and J 0 bases; bases outside gene matches: 9.

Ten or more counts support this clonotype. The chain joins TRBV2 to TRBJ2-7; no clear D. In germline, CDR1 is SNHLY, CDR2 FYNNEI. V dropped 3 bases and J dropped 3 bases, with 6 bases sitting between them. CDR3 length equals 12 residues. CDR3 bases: TGTGCCAGCAGTGAGATAATCTACGAGCAGTACTTC. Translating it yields CASSEIIYEQYF.

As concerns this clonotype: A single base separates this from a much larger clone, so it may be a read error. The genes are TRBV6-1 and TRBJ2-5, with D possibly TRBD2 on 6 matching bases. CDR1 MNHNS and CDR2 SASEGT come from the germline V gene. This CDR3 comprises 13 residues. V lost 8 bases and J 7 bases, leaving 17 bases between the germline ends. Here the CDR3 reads CASGSKGRGTQYF. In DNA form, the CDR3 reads TGTGCCAGCGGAAGTAAGGGGCGGGGGACCCAGTACTTC.

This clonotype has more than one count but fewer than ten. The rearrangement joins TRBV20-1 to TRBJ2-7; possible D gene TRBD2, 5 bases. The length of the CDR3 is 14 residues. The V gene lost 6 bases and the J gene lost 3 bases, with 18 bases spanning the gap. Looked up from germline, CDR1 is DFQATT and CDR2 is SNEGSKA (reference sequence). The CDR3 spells CSALIGSSSYEQYF. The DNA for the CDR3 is TGCAGTGCCCTAATTGGGTCTAGCAGCTACGAGCAGTACTTC.

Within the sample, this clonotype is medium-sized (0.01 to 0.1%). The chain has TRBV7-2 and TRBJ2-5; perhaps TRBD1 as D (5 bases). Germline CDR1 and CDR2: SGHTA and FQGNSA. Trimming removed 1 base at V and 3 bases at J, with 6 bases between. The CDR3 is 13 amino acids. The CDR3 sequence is CASSLVREETQYF. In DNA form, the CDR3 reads TGTGCCAGCAGCTTAGTCAGGGAAGAGACCCAGTACTTC. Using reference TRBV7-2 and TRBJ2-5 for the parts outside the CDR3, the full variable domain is GAGVSQSPSNKVTEKGKDVELRCDPISGHTALYWYRQSLGQGLEFLIYFQGNSAPDKSGLPSDRFSAERTGGSVSTLTIQRTQQEDSAVYLCASSLVREETQYFGPGTRLLVL.

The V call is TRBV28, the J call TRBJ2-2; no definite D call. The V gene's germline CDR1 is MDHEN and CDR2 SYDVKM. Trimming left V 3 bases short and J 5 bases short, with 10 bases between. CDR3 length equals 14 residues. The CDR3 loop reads CASSLPRQTGELFF. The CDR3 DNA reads TGTGCCAGCAGTTTGCCGCGACAAACCGGGGAGCTGTTTTTT.

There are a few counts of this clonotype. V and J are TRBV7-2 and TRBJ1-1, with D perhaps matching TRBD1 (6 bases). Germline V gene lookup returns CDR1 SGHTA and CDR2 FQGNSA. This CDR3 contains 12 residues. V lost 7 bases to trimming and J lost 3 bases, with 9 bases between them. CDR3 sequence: CASTQGYTEAFF. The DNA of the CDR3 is TGTGCCAGCACTCAGGGGTACACTGAAGCTTTCTTT.

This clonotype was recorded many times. CDR3 in DNA: TGTGCCAGCAGCTTAGCTGGGGCCGTCAATGAGCAGTTCTTC. This sequence encodes CASSLAGAVNEQFF. V and J are TRBV7-2 and TRBJ2-1; possibly TRBD1 for D (5 bases). V shed 0 bases and J shed 6 bases, with 9 bases lying between them. This CDR3 has 14 amino acids. Per germline, CDR1 SGHTA and CDR2 FQGNSA.